This TCR beta chain was observed in a study of blood T cell repertoires in COVID-19. Produced via immunoSEQ multiplex PCR; TCRdb's table is partial and in-frame only. The repertoire holds some 230,000 clones, with approximately 90% as singletons. This clone has only one observation. The germline CDR1 and CDR2 sequences are MDHEN and SYDVKM. The CDR3 totals 16 residues. The trim removed 8 bases at V and 4 bases at J, leaving 16 bases unmatched. The chain combines TRBV28 with TRBJ2-5; TRBD2 matches 7 bases. The material sequenced was PBMCs or T cells enriched from blood (not recorded which). The clonotype was recovered from a woman younger than 35 in a cohort exposed to, infected with or recovered from COVID-19 (not recorded which). CDR3 sequence: CASGGLTSNGGETQYF. CDR3 DNA: TGTGCCAGCGGAGGGTTGACTAGCAACGGTGGAGAGACCCAGTACTTC.